Many counts were recorded for the clone carrying this TCR beta chain. The data are from a study of early T cells in non-severe SARS-CoV-2 infection. Germline V gene sequence: CDR1 MNHNY, CDR2 SVGAGI (reference sequence). The V gene lost 9 bases and the J gene lost 3 bases, with 9 bases spanning the gap. The CDR3 length is 11 residues. TCRdb re-called the 5' RACE reads through MiXCR, storing one row per CDR3 protein. The top ten hold roughly 6.4% of the sample, which has under 50,000 distinct CDR3 sequences, around 4% seen once. The receptor's source is an adult who was a healthcare worker with PCR-confirmed SARS-CoV-2 infection or an uninfected control (not recorded which). This chain links TRBV6-6 with TRBJ2-7; D ambiguous. The specimen was whole blood. Here the CDR3 DNA reads TGTGCCAGTGGAAGGAGCTACGAGCAGTACTTC. Amino acid sequence: CASGRSYEQYF.